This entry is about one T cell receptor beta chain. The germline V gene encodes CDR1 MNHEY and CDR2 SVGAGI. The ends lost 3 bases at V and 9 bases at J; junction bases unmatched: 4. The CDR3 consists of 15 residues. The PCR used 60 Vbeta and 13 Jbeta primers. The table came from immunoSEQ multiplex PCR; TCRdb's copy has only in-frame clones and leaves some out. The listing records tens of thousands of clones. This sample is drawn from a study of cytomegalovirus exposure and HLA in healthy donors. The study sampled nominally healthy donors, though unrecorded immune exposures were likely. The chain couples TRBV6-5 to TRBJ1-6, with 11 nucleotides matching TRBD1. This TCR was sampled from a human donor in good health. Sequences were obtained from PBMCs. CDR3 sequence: CASSYGDRGSSPLHF. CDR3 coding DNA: TGTGCCAGCAGTTATGGGGACAGGGGGAGTTCACCCCTCCACTTT.